This T cell receptor beta chain was profiled in a study of blood T cell repertoires in COVID-19. The protocol was immunoSEQ multiplex PCR, while the TCRdb copy is restricted to in-frame clones and leaves out a portion. This sample has hundreds of thousands of clones, with more than 65% found just once. Per germline, CDR1 WNHNN and CDR2 SYGVQD (reference sequence). Trimming took 2 bases from V and 6 from J, leaving 13 bases between them. CDR3 length: 15 residues. Material for sequencing was peripheral blood. The rearrangement joins TRBV10-1 to TRBJ1-4; D uncertain. This TCR came from a woman older than 75 with acute or convalescent COVID-19. CDR3 sequence reads: CASSERGGGYEKLFF. The DNA for the CDR3 is TGCGCCAGCAGTGAGCGGGGAGGCGGGTATGAAAAACTGTTTTTT.